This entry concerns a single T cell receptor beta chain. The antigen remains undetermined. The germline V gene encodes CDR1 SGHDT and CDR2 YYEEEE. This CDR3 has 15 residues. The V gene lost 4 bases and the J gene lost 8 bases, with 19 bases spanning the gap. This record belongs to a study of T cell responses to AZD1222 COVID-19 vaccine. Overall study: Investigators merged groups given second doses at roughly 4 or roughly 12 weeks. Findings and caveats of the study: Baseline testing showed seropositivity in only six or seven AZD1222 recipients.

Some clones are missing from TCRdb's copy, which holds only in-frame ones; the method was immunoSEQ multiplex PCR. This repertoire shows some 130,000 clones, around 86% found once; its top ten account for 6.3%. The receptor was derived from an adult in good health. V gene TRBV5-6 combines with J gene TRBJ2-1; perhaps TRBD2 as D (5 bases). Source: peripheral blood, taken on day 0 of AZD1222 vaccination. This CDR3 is CASSGGPPSPDEQFF. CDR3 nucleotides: TGTGCCAGCAGCGGAGGCCCCCCCTCTCCAGATGAGCAGTTCTTC.